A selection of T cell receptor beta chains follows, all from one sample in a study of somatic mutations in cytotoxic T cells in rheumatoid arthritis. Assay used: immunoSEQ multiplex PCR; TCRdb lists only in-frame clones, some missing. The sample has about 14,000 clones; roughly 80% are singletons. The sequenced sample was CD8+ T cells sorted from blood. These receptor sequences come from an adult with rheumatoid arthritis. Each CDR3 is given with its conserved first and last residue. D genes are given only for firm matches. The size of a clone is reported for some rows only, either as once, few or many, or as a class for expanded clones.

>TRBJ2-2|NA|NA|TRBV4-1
CASSQVVGELFF
TGCGCCAGCAGCCAAGTGGTAGGGGAGCTGTTTTTT
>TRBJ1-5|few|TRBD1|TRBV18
CASSPRQGESQPQHF
TGTGCCAGCTCACCACGCCAGGGGGAAAGTCAGCCCCAGCATTTT
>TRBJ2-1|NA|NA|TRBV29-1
CSVATEGPNEQFF
TGCAGCGTTGCAACGGAAGGGCCCAATGAGCAGTTCTTC
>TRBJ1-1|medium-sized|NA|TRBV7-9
CASSLGVTEAFF
TGTGCCAGCAGCTTGGGGGTTACTGAAGCTTTCTTT
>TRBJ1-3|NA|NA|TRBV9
CASSPGGISGNTIYF
TGTGCCAGCAGCCCCGGGGGAATCTCTGGAAACACCATATATTTT
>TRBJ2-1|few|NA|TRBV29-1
CSVDETYNEQFF
TGCAGCGTTGACGAGACATACAATGAGCAGTTCTTC
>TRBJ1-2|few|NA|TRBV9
CASSQTNTGDGYTF
TGTGCCAGCAGCCAAACCAACACAGGCGATGGCTACACCTTC
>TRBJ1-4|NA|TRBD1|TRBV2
CASELNDATGGIETNEKLFF
TGTGCCAGCGAGTTAAACGATGCCACAGGGGGAATAGAAACTAATGAAAAACTGTTTTTT
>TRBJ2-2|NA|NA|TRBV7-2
CASALEDGELFF
TGTGCCAGCGCCCTTGAGGATGGGGAGCTGTTTTTT
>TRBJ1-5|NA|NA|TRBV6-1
CASSERRTAYSNQPQHF
TGTGCCAGCAGTGAACGCCGGACAGCTTATAGCAATCAGCCCCAGCATTTT
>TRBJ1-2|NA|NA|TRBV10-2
CASSRRGETYGYTF
TGCGCCAGCAGCCGACGAGGGGAGACCTATGGCTACACCTTC
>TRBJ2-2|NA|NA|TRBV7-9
CASSLSAGVTGELFF
TGTGCCAGCAGCCTGTCGGCAGGGGTAACCGGGGAGCTGTTTTTT
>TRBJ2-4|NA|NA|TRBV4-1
CASSQSHIQYF
TGCGCCAGCAGCCAAAGTCACATTCAGTACTTC
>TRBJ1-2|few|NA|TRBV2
CASPMGYGGGYTF
TGTGCCAGCCCAATGGGTTACGGAGGTGGCTACACCTTC
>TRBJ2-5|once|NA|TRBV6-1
CASSGGAGTQETQYF
TGTGCCAGCAGTGGTGGGGCCGGGACCCAAGAGACCCAGTACTTC
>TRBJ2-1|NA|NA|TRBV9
CASSVEDSSYNEQFF
TGTGCCAGCAGCGTAGAAGACAGCTCCTACAATGAGCAGTTCTTC
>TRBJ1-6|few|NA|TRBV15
CATSRSDSYNSPLHF
TGTGCCACCAGCAGGAGTGACAGCTATAATTCACCCCTCCACTTT
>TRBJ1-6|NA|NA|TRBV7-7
CASSHGGPNSPLHF
TGTGCCAGCAGCCACGGGGGGCCCAATTCACCCCTCCACTTT
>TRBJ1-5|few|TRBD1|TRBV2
CASSFGTGTYQPQHF
TGTGCCAGCAGTTTCGGGACAGGGACCTATCAGCCCCAGCATTTT
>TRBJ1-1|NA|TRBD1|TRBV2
CASRWTGTGTNTEAFF
TGTGCCAGCAGATGGACCGGGACAGGGACGAACACTGAAGCTTTCTTT
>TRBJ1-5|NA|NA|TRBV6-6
CASSYSVQGNQPQHF
TGTGCCAGCAGTTACTCAGTACAGGGCAATCAGCCCCAGCATTTT
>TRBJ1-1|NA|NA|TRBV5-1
CASSSRAMNTEAFF
TGCGCCAGCAGCAGCAGGGCCATGAACACTGAAGCTTTCTTT
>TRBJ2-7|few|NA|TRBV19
CATSSGRDEQYF
TGTGCCACCTCTTCCGGGCGGGACGAGCAGTACTTC
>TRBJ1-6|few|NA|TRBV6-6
CASSVNEGSLDSPLHF
TGTGCCAGCAGTGTTAATGAGGGATCTCTTGATTCACCCCTCCACTTT
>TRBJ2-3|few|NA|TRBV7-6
CASSSTGVGTDTQYF
TGTGCCAGCAGCTCGACCGGGGTTGGCACAGATACGCAGTATTTT
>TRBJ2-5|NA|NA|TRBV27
CASSFALLETQYF
TGTGCCAGCAGTTTTGCTCTCCTTGAGACCCAGTACTTC
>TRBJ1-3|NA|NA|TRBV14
CASSQVAGAGNTIYF
TGTGCCAGCAGCCAAGTTGCGGGGGCTGGAAACACCATATATTTT
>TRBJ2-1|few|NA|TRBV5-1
CASSLSMHNEQFF
TGCGCCAGCAGCTTATCGATGCACAATGAGCAGTTCTTC
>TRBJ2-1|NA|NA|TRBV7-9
CASSLAWRGRGAYNEQFF
TGTGCCAGCAGCTTAGCGTGGAGGGGGCGCGGGGCTTACAATGAGCAGTTCTTC
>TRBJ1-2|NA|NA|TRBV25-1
CASSEYGYGYTF
TGTGCCAGCAGTGAATACGGTTATGGCTACACCTTC
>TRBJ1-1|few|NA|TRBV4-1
CASSSSEKAFF
TGCGCCAGCAGCTCCAGTGAGAAAGCTTTCTTT
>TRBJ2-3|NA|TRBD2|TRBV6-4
CASSATGTSGGRPTDTQYF
TGTGCCAGCAGTGCCACCGGGACTAGCGGGGGCCGACCCACAGATACGCAGTATTTT
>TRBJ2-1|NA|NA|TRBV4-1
CASSQAQGGMNEQFF
TGCGCCAGCAGCCAAGCCCAGGGAGGTATGAATGAGCAGTTCTTC
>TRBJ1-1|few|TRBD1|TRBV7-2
CASSLTRGLTEAFF
TGTGCCAGCAGCTTAACCAGGGGGCTTACTGAAGCTTTCTTT
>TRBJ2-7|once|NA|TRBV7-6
CASSLDGGGEQYF
TGTGCCAGCAGCTTAGACGGGGGAGGCGAGCAGTACTTC
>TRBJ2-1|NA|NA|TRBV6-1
CAGEDGTYNEQFF
TGTGCCGGGGAGGACGGCACCTACAATGAGCAGTTCTTC
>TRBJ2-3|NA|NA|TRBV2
CASSEAGTPGARSDTQYF
TGTGCCAGCAGTGAAGCAGGTACACCGGGGGCTAGGTCAGATACGCAGTATTTT
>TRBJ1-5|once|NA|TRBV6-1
CASSGGGTHDQPQHF
TGTGCCAGCAGTGGGGGGGGGACACATGATCAGCCCCAGCATTTT